This is a list of T cell receptor beta chains from one sample in a study of cytomegalovirus exposure and HLA in healthy donors. TCRdb's copy holds only in-frame clones and misses some; the assay was immunoSEQ multiplex PCR. The data show around 90,000 clones, roughly 67% seen once. The specimen sequenced was PBMCs. Receptor source: a human donor in good health. Each CDR3 is given with its conserved first and last residue. D genes are given only for firm matches. Clone size is shown for a subset of rows, as once, few, many or a class of expanded clone.

d_gene	j_gene	abundance	v_gene	CDR3aa	CDR3nt
TRBD1	TRBJ2-7	.	TRBV28	CASREQGAPTYEQYF	TGTGCCAGCAGGGAACAGGGGGCGCCGACCTACGAGCAGTACTTC
.	TRBJ2-7	.	TRBV7-2	CASSHDSPRATYEQYF	TGTGCCAGCAGCCACGACTCACCGCGCGCTACATACGAGCAGTACTTC
.	TRBJ1-1	few	TRBV6-5	CASSYYRRMNTEAFF	TGTGCCAGCAGTTACTATCGCAGGATGAACACTGAAGCTTTCTTT
TRBD1	TRBJ1-2	.	TRBV19	CATHRGNGYTF	TGTGCCACCCACAGGGGAAATGGCTACACCTTC
.	TRBJ2-1	.	TRBV5-1	CASSLHGGGAYNEQFF	TGCGCCAGCAGCTTGCATGGCGGGGGCGCCTACAATGAGCAGTTCTTC
.	TRBJ1-2	.	TRBV7-9	CASSLDNRVNGYTF	TGTGCCAGCAGCTTAGACAACAGAGTAAATGGCTACACCTTC
.	TRBJ2-4	.	TRBV7-9	CASSSSSFRSNIQYF	TGTGCCAGCAGCTCGAGTAGCTTTAGGTCGAACATTCAGTACTTC
.	TRBJ2-5	.	TRBV7-6	CASSGDPGQETQYF	TGTGCCAGCAGCGGCGACCCGGGCCAAGAGACCCAGTACTTC
.	TRBJ1-2	.	TRBV29-1	CSVDGVNYGYTF	TGCAGCGTTGATGGAGTTAACTATGGCTACACCTTC
.	TRBJ1-5	.	TRBV5-1	CASSFLSNQPQHF	TGCGCCAGCAGCTTCCTTAGCAATCAGCCCCAGCATTTT
.	TRBJ2-5	.	TRBV9	CASSVGSWTSEETQYF	TGTGCCAGCAGCGTAGGTTCCTGGACATCCGAGGAGACCCAGTACTTC
.	TRBJ1-3	.	TRBV18	CASRPSSGNQGNTIYF	TGTGCCAGCCGCCCGAGTAGCGGGAACCAAGGAAACACCATATATTTT
.	TRBJ1-1	.	TRBV7-3	CASSSQGNTEAFF	TGTGCCAGCAGCTCTCAGGGGAACACTGAAGCTTTCTTT
.	TRBJ1-3	few	TRBV7-8	CASSLARGNTIYF	TGTGCCAGCAGCTTAGCGCGCGGAAACACCATATATTTT
.	TRBJ1-5	few	TRBV5-1	CASSLGSRGNQPQHF	TGCGCCAGCAGCTTGGGGAGTCGGGGGAATCAGCCCCAGCATTTT
TRBD1	TRBJ1-1	.	TRBV4-3	CASRSYRGVNTEAFF	TGCGCCAGCAGATCATACAGGGGCGTGAACACTGAAGCTTTCTTT
TRBD1	TRBJ1-5	.	TRBV6-1	CASIRTGESQPQHF	TGTGCCAGCATTCGGACAGGGGAAAGTCAGCCCCAGCATTTT
TRBD2	TRBJ2-7	few	TRBV6-5	CASSSARIAGSGEQYF	TGTGCCAGCAGTTCTGCTAGGATAGCGGGGTCAGGCGAGCAGTACTTC
.	TRBJ1-5	few	TRBV10-3	CAISGKDSGPQHF	TGTGCCATCAGTGGAAAGGACTCGGGGCCCCAGCATTTT
.	TRBJ1-2	.	TRBV7-9	CASSAEGGRNYGYTF	TGTGCCAGCAGCGCGGAAGGGGGACGGAACTATGGCTACACCTTC
.	TRBJ1-1	.	TRBV11-3	CASSLAPKEAFF	TGTGCCAGCAGCTTAGCCCCCAAAGAAGCTTTCTTT
.	TRBJ1-4	.	TRBV2	CASSDYLRNEKLFF	TGTGCCAGCAGTGACTACCTACGAAATGAAAAACTGTTTTTT
.	TRBJ1-1	.	TRBV4-1	CASSQVGETEAFF	TGCGCCAGCAGCCAAGTTGGAGAAACTGAAGCTTTCTTT
TRBD1	TRBJ2-3	.	TRBV11-1	CASSLHLGTGATDTQYF	TGTGCCAGCAGCTTACACCTCGGGACAGGGGCCACAGATACGCAGTATTTT
.	TRBJ1-5	.	TRBV5-1	CASSAGASNQPQHF	TGCGCCAGCAGCGCGGGCGCGAGCAATCAGCCCCAGCATTTT
TRBD1	TRBJ1-2	.	TRBV5-6	CASRPMGQGYGYTF	TGTGCCAGCAGACCCATGGGACAGGGCTATGGCTACACCTTC
.	TRBJ1-4	.	TRBV6-1	CASSEASGLGREKLFF	TGTGCCAGCAGTGAAGCGTCAGGGTTAGGTCGTGAAAAACTGTTTTTT
.	TRBJ2-2	few	TRBV6-1	CASSEATVAGELFF	TGTGCCAGCAGTGAAGCCACGGTAGCCGGGGAGCTGTTTTTT
.	TRBJ1-3	.	TRBV10-3	CAIRNGVRGNTIYF	TGTGCCATCAGAAACGGGGTGAGAGGAAACACCATATATTTT
TRBD1	TRBJ1-6	.	TRBV4-2	CASSQGLDRGDNSPLHF	TGTGCCAGCAGCCAAGGTCTGGACAGGGGGGATAATTCACCCCTCCACTTT
.	TRBJ1-4	few	TRBV15	CATRPPGAINEKLFF	TGTGCCACCAGACCACCAGGGGCTATAAATGAAAAACTGTTTTTT
.	TRBJ1-1	.	TRBV11-1	CASSFVGIRDDEAFF	TGTGCCAGCAGCTTCGTTGGTATCAGGGATGATGAAGCTTTCTTT
TRBD1	TRBJ1-2	few	TRBV7-2	CASSTGQGYYGYTF	TGTGCCAGCAGCACGGGACAGGGGTACTATGGCTACACCTTC
.	TRBJ2-5	.	TRBV6-1	CASSRRPIQETQYF	TGTGCCAGCAGTAGGCGGCCAATCCAAGAGACCCAGTACTTC
TRBD2	TRBJ2-2	.	TRBV7-9	CASAVSGGAGYTGELFF	TGTGCCAGCGCCGTCAGCGGGGGGGCTGGGTACACCGGGGAGCTGTTTTTT
TRBD2	TRBJ2-5	.	TRBV5-1	CASKGQGQSGGPLEQYF	TGCGCCAGCAAGGGCCAGGGGCAAAGCGGGGGCCCCCTGGAGCAGTACTTC
TRBD1	TRBJ2-1	.	TRBV18	CASWDRGRYNEQFF	TGTGCCAGCTGGGACAGGGGTAGATACAATGAGCAGTTCTTC
TRBD1	TRBJ1-2	few	TRBV11-2	CASSIGQGRGYTF	TGTGCCAGCAGCATCGGACAGGGACGGGGCTACACCTTC
.	TRBJ1-6	few	TRBV30	CAWIQGNSYNSPLHF	TGTGCCTGGATACAGGGAAACTCCTATAATTCACCCCTCCACTTT
.	TRBJ1-1	.	TRBV13	CASSFDRIDTEAFF	TGTGCCAGCAGCTTCGACAGGATCGACACTGAAGCTTTCTTT
.	TRBJ1-6	.	TRBV19	CASSFSGDNSPLHF	TGTGCCAGTAGTTTTAGCGGTGATAATTCACCCCTCCACTTT
TRBD1	TRBJ1-4	.	TRBV30	CAWSAWDRVNEKLFF	TGTGCCTGGAGTGCCTGGGACAGGGTGAATGAAAAACTGTTTTTT
.	TRBJ2-6	few	TRBV19	CASSSPEGTVPSGANVLTF	TGTGCCAGTAGCTCACCGGAGGGGACAGTCCCCTCTGGGGCCAACGTCCTGACTTTC
.	TRBJ1-1	.	TRBV7-9	CASSSYSTEAFF	TGTGCCAGCAGCTCCTACAGCACTGAAGCTTTCTTT
TRBD1	TRBJ1-2	.	TRBV5-4	CASSLVPGTGAYGYTF	TGTGCCAGCAGCTTGGTTCCCGGGACAGGGGCCTATGGCTACACCTTC
.	TRBJ1-2	once	TRBV7-2	CASSQDSYNYGYTF	TGTGCCAGCAGCCAGGACAGCTACAACTATGGCTACACCTTC
TRBD1	TRBJ1-6	.	TRBV7-9	CASSSGQLGSPLHF	TGTGCCAGCAGCTCGGGACAGTTAGGGTCACCCCTCCACTTT
.	TRBJ1-6	.	TRBV7-6	CASSLGAGAEGYNSPLHF	TGTGCCAGCAGCTTAGGCGCGGGGGCGGAGGGTTATAATTCACCCCTCCACTTT
.	TRBJ2-5	.	TRBV18	CASSPGPGETQYF	TGTGCCAGCTCACCGGGCCCAGGAGAGACCCAGTACTTC
.	TRBJ1-1	few	TRBV15	CATSGDTNTEAFF	TGTGCCACCAGCGGGGACACGAACACTGAAGCTTTCTTT
TRBD1	TRBJ2-7	.	TRBV19	CASSMKSGTGSYEQYF	TGTGCCAGTAGTATGAAGAGTGGGACAGGATCCTACGAGCAGTACTTT
.	TRBJ2-7	few	TRBV18	CASSLPSSYEQYF	TGTGCCAGCTCACTTCCCAGCTCCTACGAGCAGTACTTC
.	TRBJ2-4	.	TRBV11-3	CASSGAKNIQYF	TGTGCCAGCAGCGGCGCCAAAAACATTCAGTACTTC
TRBD1	TRBJ2-1	.	TRBV5-4	CASSLDRADYNEQFF	TGTGCCAGCAGCCTGGACAGGGCGGACTACAATGAGCAGTTCTTC
.	TRBJ2-1	.	TRBV29-1	CSAGAGSYNEQFF	TGCAGCGCTGGGGCGGGGTCTTACAATGAGCAGTTCTTC